This T cell receptor (beta chain) appears in the sequencing data of a study of shared clonotypes between healthy human individuals. In the case of this clone: The antigen remains undetermined.

Only in-frame clones appear in the TCRdb table, and some are missing; sequencing was by immunoSEQ multiplex PCR. This sample carries about 2,100,000 clones, about 92% of them seen once, and the ten largest clones take under 2%. Findings and limits, study-wide: Compared with memory subsets, naive subsets generally had larger estimated richness.

Naive CD8 populations comprised CD45RO-negative cells positively selected for CCR7, excluding terminally differentiated effector memory CD45RA+ cells. The CDR3 has 12 residues. V was trimmed by 3 bases and J by 8 bases, leaving 10 bases between them. Germline V gene data show CDR1 as MDHEN and CDR2 as SYDVKM. Sequencing input: naive CD8+ T cells from PBMCs. This clonotype was sampled from a man aged 18 to 29 in good health. Some clones in this sample may be carry-over from other donors' samples. This chain links TRBV28 with TRBJ1-2; D gene unclear. CDR3 in amino acids: CASSFVGEGYTF. The CDR3 DNA sequence: TGTGCCAGCAGTTTTGTGGGTGAGGGCTACACCTTC.